These 29 T cell receptor beta chains share one sample of origin, sequenced in a study of CD8 T cells in Susac syndrome. Reverse transcription of about 0.5 to 1 ug RNA was carried out with random hexamers. Each CDR3 protein is one row after TCRdb ran MiXCR on the immunoSEQ multiplex PCR reads. Among about 180,000 distinct CDR3 sequences listed, 85% to 95% were seen once. Input material: CD4+ T cells from PBMCs. Receptors originate from a human donor with Susac syndrome.

The chain links TRBV9 to TRBJ2-1, with 9 bases fitting TRBD2. The length of the CDR3 is 17 residues. The V gene's germline CDR1 is SGDLS and CDR2 YYNGEE. Trimming cost V 4 bases and J 4 bases; bases outside gene matches: 12. The CDR3 protein is CASSTASSGAAYNEQFF. DNA for the CDR3: TGTGCCAGCAGCACTGCTTCTAGCGGGGCGGCTTACAATGAGCAGTTCTTC.

The genes are TRBV20-1 and TRBJ1-1; weak D call: TRBD1 (6 bases). V was cut by 4 bases and J by 2 bases, with 14 bases left in between. The CDR3 is 14 amino acids. The germline V gene encodes CDR1 DFQATT and CDR2 SNEGSKA (reference sequence). The CDR3 sequence: CSATGGLGNTEAFF. Written as DNA, the CDR3 is TGCAGTGCTACCGGGGGCCTGGGAAACACTGAAGCTTTCTTT.

The chain uses TRBV9 and TRBJ2-3; D not resolved. In germline, CDR1 is SGDLS, CDR2 YYNGEE. V was cut by 7 bases and J by 1 base, with 10 bases left in between. This CDR3 has 13 residues. CDR3 DNA sequence: TGTGCCAGCGACCGGAGCGGCACAGATACGCAGTATTTT. This codes for CASDRSGTDTQYF.

The rearrangement joins TRBV5-1 to TRBJ2-5; D uncertain. Between the trimmed V and J ends, which lost 4 bases and 2 bases, there was a span of 12 bases. The CDR3 sequence is 14 residues long. Germline V lookup: CDR1 SGHRS, CDR2 YFSETQ. The CDR3 coding sequence is TGCGCCAGCAGCCAGGACGGCTCACAAGAGACCCAGTACTTC. The encoded protein is CASSQDGSQETQYF.

The V call is TRBV5-6, the J call TRBJ2-2; D is perhaps TRBD2 (5 bases). This CDR3 has 15 residues. V was pared by 3 bases and J by 3 bases, with 12 bases between. Germline V gene sequence: CDR1 SGHDT, CDR2 YYEEEE. The CDR3 coding sequence is TGTGCCAGCAGCTCATGGACCGGGGACACCGGGGAGCTGTTTTTT. This translates into CASSSWTGDTGELFF.

This clonotype was detected only once. The chain combines TRBV20-1 with TRBJ2-3, with D perhaps matching TRBD1 (5 bases). V was shortened by 0 bases and J by 2 bases, with 9 bases between the two germline ends. This CDR3 has 14 residues. In germline, CDR1 is DFQATT, CDR2 SNEGSKA (reference sequence). CDR3 nucleotides: TGCAGTGCTAGAGATGGGGCAGTCACAGATACGCAGTATTTT. Its translation: CSARDGAVTDTQYF.

The CDR3 nucleotides are TGTGCCAGCAGTCCCAGCGGTAGGAGCTCCTACGAGCAGTACTTC. Protein product: CASSPSGRSSYEQYF. This chain joins TRBV12-3 or TRBV12-4 and TRBJ2-7; tentative D call: TRBD2 (5 bases). The ends were cut back, 5 bases at V and 0 bases at J, with 14 bases in the middle. The CDR3 is 15 amino acids.

V is TRBV20-1 and J is TRBJ2-5; D is possibly TRBD2 (6 bases). Germline values: CDR1 DFQATT, CDR2 SNEGSKA (reference sequence). Trimming took 5 bases from V and 7 from J, leaving 23 bases between them. This CDR3 has 15 residues. Here the CDR3 reads CSAFRQLGGRGTQYF. CDR3 nucleotides: TGCAGTGCTTTTAGACAGCTTGGAGGGAGAGGGACCCAGTACTTC.

V usage is TRBV3-1 and J usage is TRBJ1-6; D gene unclear. V lost 5 bases and J 8 bases, leaving 16 bases between the germline ends. The CDR3 consists of 15 residues. Germline V gene data show CDR1 as LGHDT and CDR2 as YNNKEL (reference sequence). The CDR3 reads CASSGQGWRDSPLHF. CDR3 sequence (DNA): TGTGCCAGCAGCGGCCAAGGGTGGCGGGATTCACCCCTCCACTTT.

The CDR3 protein is CATAEQGVTGELFF. CDR3 bases: TGTGCCACCGCGGAACAGGGTGTCACCGGGGAGCTGTTTTTT. This chain uses TRBV4-2 with TRBJ2-2; tentatively, D is TRBD1 (6 bases). CDR1 and CDR2 (germline): LGHNA, YNFKEQ. With 10 bases removed from V and 4 bases from J, the gap between germline ends came to 16 bases. There are 14 residues in the CDR3.

This chain joins TRBV3-1 and TRBJ1-4; D is uncertain. The CDR3 length is 16 residues. Germline CDR1 LGHDT, CDR2 YNNKEL (reference sequence). The ends were cut back, 5 bases at V and 8 bases at J, with 21 bases in the middle. CDR3: CASSSHERQAHEKLFF. The DNA for the CDR3 is TGTGCCAGCAGCTCCCACGAGAGGCAGGCCCACGAAAAACTGTTTTTT.

The chain is built from TRBV14 and TRBJ1-3; D is undetermined. Trimming took off 3 bases at V and 4 bases at J, with 4 bases between the two ends. Germline lookup yields CDR1 SGHDN and CDR2 FVKESK. The CDR3 totals 12 residues. The chain's CDR3 is CASSHYGNTIYF. The CDR3 DNA reads as TGTGCCAGCAGCCATTACGGAAACACCATATATTTT.

The V and J genes are TRBV2 and TRBJ1-4; no clear D. V shed 4 bases and J shed 8 bases, with 5 bases lying between them. The CDR3 covers 11 residues. Germline V CDR1 and CDR2: SNHLY, FYNNEI. The CDR3 DNA reads as TGTGCCAGCAGTGTAAACGAAAAACTGTTTTTT. It specifies CASSVNEKLFF.

The chain links TRBV25-1 to TRBJ1-5; D may be TRBD1 (5 bases). Germline lookup yields CDR1 MGHDK and CDR2 SYGVNS. V was pared by 3 bases and J by 0 bases, with 24 bases between. CDR3 length: 20 amino acids. The CDR3 nucleotides read TGTGCCAGCAGTGATTCCCCCCCCCGGAAAAGGGGCCATAGCAATCAGCCCCAGCATTTT. It yields the protein CASSDSPPRKRGHSNQPQHF.

This clonotype was seen only once. The chain employs TRBV20-1 and TRBJ1-2; unclear D gene. The germline V gene encodes CDR1 DFQATT and CDR2 SNEGSKA (reference sequence). V lost 3 bases and J lost 4, with 6 bases in between. This CDR3 has 11 residues. CDR3 in DNA: TGCAGTGCTAGGTCTGCCTATGGCTACACCTTC. This sequence encodes CSARSAYGYTF.

This chain joins TRBV20-1 and TRBJ1-2, with D perhaps TRBD1 (5 bases). CDR1 is DFQATT and CDR2 is SNEGSKA in the germline V gene (reference sequence). V lost 3 bases and J lost 5, with 7 bases in between. The CDR3 totals 11 residues. This CDR3 reads CSARSGYGYTF. In DNA form, the CDR3 reads TGCAGTGCTAGGTCAGGGTATGGCTACACCTTC.

The V call is TRBV29-1, the J call TRBJ2-1, with 11 bases aligning to TRBD2. Per germline, CDR1 SQVTM and CDR2 ANQGSEA. This CDR3 comprises 13 residues. Germline trimming cut 4 bases from V and 7 bases from J; bases unmatched to any gene: 3. For the CDR3, the DNA is TGCAGCGTTGGACTAGCGGGGTTTAATGAGCAGTTCTTC. Its protein product is CSVGLAGFNEQFF.

V gene TRBV6-6 combines with J gene TRBJ1-6, with 8 bases identical to TRBD1. The CDR3 spans 16 residues. V trimming: 0 bases; J trimming: 7 bases; junction bases outside the gene matches: 5. The germline gives CDR1 MNHNY, CDR2 SVGAGI (reference sequence). CDR3 in amino acids: CASSYSDRAGNSPLHF. DNA of the CDR3: TGTGCCAGCAGTTACTCGGACAGGGCAGGGAATTCACCCCTCCACTTT.

The chain carries TRBV15 and TRBJ2-5; TRBD1 agrees at 9 bases. CDR1 and CDR2 (germline): LNHNV, YYDKDF (reference sequence). The J segment lost 2 bases and the V segment lost 8 bases, leaving 6 bases of the junction unmatched. The CDR3 extends over 14 amino acids. CDR3 DNA: TGTGCCACCGGACCGGGACAGGGTCAAGAGACCCAGTACTTC. Translation gives CATGPGQGQETQYF.

This clonotype was counted only a few times. The chain uses TRBV18 and TRBJ2-7; 10 nucleotides agree with TRBD2. Germline V gives CDR1 KGHSH, CDR2 LQKENI. This CDR3 contains 15 residues. V lost 0 bases and J lost 4; bases outside the gene matches: 3. CDR3 nucleotide sequence: TGTGCCAGCTCACCACCGGGTAGCGGGGGGTACGAGCAGTACTTC. This codes for CASSPPGSGGYEQYF.

The chain carries TRBV12-3 or TRBV12-4 and TRBJ2-3; no firm D call. The ends were cut back, 6 bases at V and 1 base at J, with 8 bases in the middle. The length of the CDR3 is 13 residues. CDR3 sequence reads: CASSPTRTDTQYF. The CDR3 DNA is TGTGCCAGCAGCCCCACCCGCACAGATACGCAGTATTTT.

The chain joins TRBV12-3 or TRBV12-4 to TRBJ1-1; 7 bases are a match to TRBD1. V was clipped by 4 bases and J by 2 bases; unmatched bases: 4. This CDR3 comprises 14 residues. The CDR3 DNA reads TGTGCCAGCAGTTACAGGGGTGTTAACACTGAAGCTTTCTTT. Translating it yields CASSYRGVNTEAFF.

The chain uses TRBV12-3 or TRBV12-4 and TRBJ1-4; TRBD1 might be the D (5 bases). This CDR3 is built from 14 residues. Trimming took 6 bases from V and 5 from J, leaving 13 bases between them. The CDR3 here is CASSPQGLNEKLFF. CDR3 nucleotides: TGTGCCAGCAGCCCGCAGGGTCTAAATGAAAAACTGTTTTTT.

The V gene is TRBV27, the J gene TRBJ2-1; weak D call: TRBD2 (6 bases). Trimming removed 2 bases at V and 6 bases at J, with 11 bases between. Germline CDR1 MNHEY, CDR2 SMNVEV (reference sequence). CDR3 length: 14 residues. The CDR3 coding sequence is TGTGCCAGCAGTTTACGGCGGGGAGGCAATGAGCAGTTCTTC. Translated, it gives CASSLRRGGNEQFF.

This clonotype occurred once. The J gene is TRBJ2-7, the V gene TRBV9, with 10 nucleotides matching TRBD2. The CDR3 is made up of 15 amino acids. Trimming cost V 4 bases and J 0 bases; bases outside gene matches: 4. The germline CDR1 and CDR2 sequences are SGDLS and YYNGEE. The CDR3 DNA sequence: TGTGCCAGCAGCCCTCGACTAGCGGGCTCCTACGAGCAGTACTTC. Translating gives CASSPRLAGSYEQYF.

This clonotype was seen once. The chain carries TRBV4-3 and TRBJ2-2, with a possible D match to TRBD2 (6 bases). Germline CDR1 reads LGHNA; CDR2 reads YSLEER. This CDR3 has 14 amino acids. Trimming pared 5 bases from V and 4 bases from J, leaving 11 bases between. As DNA, the CDR3 is TGCGCCAGCAGCTCGGGACTTCGCACCGGGGAGCTGTTTTTT. It is translated as CASSSGLRTGELFF.

The chain uses TRBV30 and TRBJ2-7, with TRBD2 matching 10 bases. J gave up 2 bases and V 8 bases, and 9 bases lay outside the gene matches. CDR3 length: 14 residues. Germline-derived CDR1 and CDR2 are GTSNPN and SVGIG (reference sequence). The CDR3: CALGTSAGAYEQYF. CDR3 in DNA: TGTGCCCTGGGGACTAGCGCGGGGGCCTACGAGCAGTACTTC.

V usage is TRBV20-1 and J usage is TRBJ1-5; D remains unclear. Germline V gene sequence: CDR1 DFQATT, CDR2 SNEGSKA (reference sequence). Between the trimmed V and J ends, which lost 0 bases and 0 bases, there was a span of 12 bases. The CDR3 contains 16 residues. The CDR3: CSARDRTDFSNQPQHF. CDR3 coding DNA: TGCAGTGCTAGAGACCGGACGGATTTTAGCAATCAGCCCCAGCATTTT.

This chain connects TRBV20-1 to TRBJ1-5, with D maybe TRBD1 (5 bases). Trimming stripped 1 base from V and 2 bases from J, with 9 bases between. The germline V gene has CDR1 DFQATT and CDR2 SNEGSKA (reference sequence). The CDR3 runs to 14 residues. CDR3 protein: CSARGGGGNQPQHF. In DNA, the CDR3 is TGCAGTGCTAGAGGCGGGGGTGGCAATCAGCCCCAGCATTTT.